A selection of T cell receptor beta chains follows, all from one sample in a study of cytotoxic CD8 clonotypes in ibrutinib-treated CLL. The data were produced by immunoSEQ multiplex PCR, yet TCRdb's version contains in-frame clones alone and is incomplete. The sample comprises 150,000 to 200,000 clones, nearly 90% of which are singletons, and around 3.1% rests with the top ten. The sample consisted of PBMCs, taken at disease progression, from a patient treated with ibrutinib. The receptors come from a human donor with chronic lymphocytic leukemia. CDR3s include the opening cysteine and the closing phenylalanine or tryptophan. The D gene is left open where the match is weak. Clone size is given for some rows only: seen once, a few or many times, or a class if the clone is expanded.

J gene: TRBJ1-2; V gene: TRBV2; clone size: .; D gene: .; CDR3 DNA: TGTGCCAGCAGGAGCGGTAGTCCCTTTGACTACACCTTC; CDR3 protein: CASRSGSPFDYTF
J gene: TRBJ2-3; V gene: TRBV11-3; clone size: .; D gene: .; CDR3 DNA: TGTGCCAGCAGCTTAATCCCACTAAGCGGCACAGATACGCAGTATTTT; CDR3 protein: CASSLIPLSGTDTQYF
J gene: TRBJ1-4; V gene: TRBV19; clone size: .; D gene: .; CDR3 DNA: TGTGCCAGTAGTCCCCCCGGGAGCTTTGGTGAAAAACTGTTTTTT; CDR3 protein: CASSPPGSFGEKLFF
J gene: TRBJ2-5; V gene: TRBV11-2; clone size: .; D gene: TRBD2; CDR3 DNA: TGTGCCAGCAGCTTAGCCGGTAGACTAGCGGGTACAGAGACCCAGTACTTC; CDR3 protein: CASSLAGRLAGTETQYF
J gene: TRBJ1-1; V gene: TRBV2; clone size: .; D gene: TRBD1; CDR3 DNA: TGTGCCGGGGGACAGGCCAACACTGAAGCTTTCTTT; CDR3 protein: CAGGQANTEAFF
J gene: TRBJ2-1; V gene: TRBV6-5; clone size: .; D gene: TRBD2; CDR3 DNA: TGTGCCAGCAGTCCTAGCGGGGCCACTTACAATGAGCAGTTCTTC; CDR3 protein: CASSPSGATYNEQFF
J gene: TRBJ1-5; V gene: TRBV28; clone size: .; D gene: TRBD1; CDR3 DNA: TGTGCCAGCAGTTTACCTGACAGGGGAATTGGGAGCAATCAGCCCCAGCATTTT; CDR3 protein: CASSLPDRGIGSNQPQHF
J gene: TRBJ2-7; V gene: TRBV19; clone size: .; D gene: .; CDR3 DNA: TGTGCCAGTAGTATATCAGGGGCGCGGTACGAGCAGTACTTC; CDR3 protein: CASSISGARYEQYF
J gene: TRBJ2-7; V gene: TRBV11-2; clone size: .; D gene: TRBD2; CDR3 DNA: TGTGCCAGCAGCTTAGTCCCTAGCGGAGCTTACGAGCAGTACTTC; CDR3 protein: CASSLVPSGAYEQYF
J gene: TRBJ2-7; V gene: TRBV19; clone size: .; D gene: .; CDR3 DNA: TGTGCCAGTACCAAAAATCTCAGTAAAACAACCTACGAGCAGTACTTC; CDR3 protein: CASTKNLSKTTYEQYF
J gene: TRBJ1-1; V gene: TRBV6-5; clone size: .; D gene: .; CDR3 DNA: TGTGCCAGCACCTTCGACAGCCTGGACACTGAAGCTTTCTTT; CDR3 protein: CASTFDSLDTEAFF
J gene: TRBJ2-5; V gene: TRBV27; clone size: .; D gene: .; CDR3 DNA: TGTGCCAGCAGTTTTCGAGAGACCCAGTACTTC; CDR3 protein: CASSFRETQYF
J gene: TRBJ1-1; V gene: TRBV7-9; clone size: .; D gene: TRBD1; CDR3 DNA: TGTGCCAGCAGCCTGACGACAGGGGGTGAAGCTTTCTTT; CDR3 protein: CASSLTTGGEAFF
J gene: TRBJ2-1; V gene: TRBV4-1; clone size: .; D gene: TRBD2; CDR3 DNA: TGCGCCAGCAGCCAAGAACTAGCGGGAGATGAGCAGTTCTTC; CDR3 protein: CASSQELAGDEQFF
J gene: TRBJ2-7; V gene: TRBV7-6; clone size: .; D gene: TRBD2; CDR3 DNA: TGTGCCAGCAGCCCGGGACTAGCGGGAGGGAGGTACGAGCAGTACTTC; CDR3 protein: CASSPGLAGGRYEQYF
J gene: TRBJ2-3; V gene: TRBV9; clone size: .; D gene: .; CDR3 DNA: TGTGCCAGCAGCGTAGGGGGGAGAGGAACAGATACGCAGTATTTT; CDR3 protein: CASSVGGRGTDTQYF
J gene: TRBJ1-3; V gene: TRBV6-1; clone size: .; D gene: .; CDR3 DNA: TGTGCCAGCAGTGAAGCGCTGACACCGGGATCAAGTAACACCATATATTTT; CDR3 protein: CASSEALTPGSSNTIYF
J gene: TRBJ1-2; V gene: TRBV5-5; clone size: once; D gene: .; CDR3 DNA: TGTGCCAGCAGCTTGTACCGACAGGCTATCTATGGCTACACCTTC; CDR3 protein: CASSLYRQAIYGYTF
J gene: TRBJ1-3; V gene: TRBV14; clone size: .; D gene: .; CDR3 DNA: TGTGCCAGCACAAGTGCGGGAGCCGCTGGAAACACCATATATTTT; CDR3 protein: CASTSAGAAGNTIYF
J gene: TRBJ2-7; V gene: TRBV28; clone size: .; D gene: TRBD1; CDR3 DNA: TGTGCCAGCAGTGTTCCGGGACAGGGAAGCTCCTACGAGCAGTACTTC; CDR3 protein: CASSVPGQGSSYEQYF
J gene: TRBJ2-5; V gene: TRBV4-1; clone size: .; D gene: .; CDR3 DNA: TGCGCCAGCAGCCAAGGGCGGGGAGAGACCCAGTACTTC; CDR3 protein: CASSQGRGETQYF
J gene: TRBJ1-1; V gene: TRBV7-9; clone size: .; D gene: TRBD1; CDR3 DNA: TGTGCCAGCACCCAGGGACAGTTCGACTTT; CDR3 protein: CASTQGQFDF
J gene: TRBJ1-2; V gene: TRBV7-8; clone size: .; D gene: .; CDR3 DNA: TGTGCCAGCAGCTTAGCGCACCAAGCTAACTATGGCTACACCTTC; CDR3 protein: CASSLAHQANYGYTF
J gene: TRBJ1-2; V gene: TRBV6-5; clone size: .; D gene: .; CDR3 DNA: TGTGCCAGCAGTCCCCGGACGGATTATGGCTACACCTTC; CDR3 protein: CASSPRTDYGYTF
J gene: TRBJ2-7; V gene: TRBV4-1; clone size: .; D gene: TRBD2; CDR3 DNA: TGCGCCAGCAGCCATGGCCTAGCGGGTTCACGGGAGCAGTACTTC; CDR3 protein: CASSHGLAGSREQYF
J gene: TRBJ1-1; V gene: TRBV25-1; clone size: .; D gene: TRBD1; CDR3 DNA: TGTGCCAGCAGTGGCCCGGACAGGGGAGAAGCTTTCTTT; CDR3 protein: CASSGPDRGEAFF
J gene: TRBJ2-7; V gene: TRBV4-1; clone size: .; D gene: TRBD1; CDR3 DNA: TGCGCCAGCAGCCCGGACAGGGGGGGTTGGAACGAGCAGTACTTC; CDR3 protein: CASSPDRGGWNEQYF
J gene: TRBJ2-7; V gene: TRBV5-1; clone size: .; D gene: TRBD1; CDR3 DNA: TGCGCCAGCAGCTTAATGCCTTTAGAGGACAGGGGGATTTACGAGCAGTACTTC; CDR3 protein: CASSLMPLEDRGIYEQYF
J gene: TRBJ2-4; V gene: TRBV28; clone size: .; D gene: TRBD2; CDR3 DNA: TGTGCCAGCAGTTCCCCTAGCGGGAGAGGTAACATTCAGTACTTC; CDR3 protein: CASSSPSGRGNIQYF
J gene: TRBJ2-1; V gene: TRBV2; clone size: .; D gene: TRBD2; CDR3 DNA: TGTGCCAGCAGTGGGACTAGCGGCATCTCCTACAATGAGCAGTTCTTC; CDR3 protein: CASSGTSGISYNEQFF
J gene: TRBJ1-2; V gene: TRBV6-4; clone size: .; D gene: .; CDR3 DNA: TGTGCCAGCAGCAGAAGGCCGGGACATAACTATGGCTACACCTTC; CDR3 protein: CASSRRPGHNYGYTF
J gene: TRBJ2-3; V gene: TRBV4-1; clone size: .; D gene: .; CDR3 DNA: TGCGCCAGCAGCCAAGAGAGGGACAGGGTTATTAGCGGGAGAGGCACAGATACGCAGTATTTT; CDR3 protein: CASSQERDRVISGRGTDTQYF
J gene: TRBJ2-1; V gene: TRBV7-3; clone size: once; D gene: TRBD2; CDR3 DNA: TGTGCCAGCAGCGCCGGGACTAGCGGTTACAATGAGCAGTTCTTC; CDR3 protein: CASSAGTSGYNEQFF
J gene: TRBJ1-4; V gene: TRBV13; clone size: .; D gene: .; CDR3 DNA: TGTGCCAGCAGCTCAGGGCGTAATGAAAAACTGTTTTTT; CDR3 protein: CASSSGRNEKLFF
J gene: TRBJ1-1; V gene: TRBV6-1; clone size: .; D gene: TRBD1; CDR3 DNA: TGTGCCAGCAGTCAAACAGGGGGCAATACTGAAGCTTTCTTT; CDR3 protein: CASSQTGGNTEAFF
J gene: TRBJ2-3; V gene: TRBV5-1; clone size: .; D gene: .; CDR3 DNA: TGCGCCAGCAGCCGGAACAGGAACCTTGGGACAGATACGCAGTATTTT; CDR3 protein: CASSRNRNLGTDTQYF
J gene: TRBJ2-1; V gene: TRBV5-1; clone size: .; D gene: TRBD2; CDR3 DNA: TGCGCCAGCAGAATAGGGACTAGCGCGACCCTTTCCGCTGTTGAGCAGTTCTTC; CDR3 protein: CASRIGTSATLSAVEQFF
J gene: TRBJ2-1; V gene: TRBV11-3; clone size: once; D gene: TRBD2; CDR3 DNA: TGTGCCAGCAGCTCCGCTAGCGGGAACCCCTCGGGTGAGCAGTTCTTC; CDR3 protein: CASSSASGNPSGEQFF
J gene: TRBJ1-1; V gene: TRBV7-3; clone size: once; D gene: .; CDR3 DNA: TGTGCCAGCAGCTTAAATCTGGGCGGGCCTGAAGCTTTCTTT; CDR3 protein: CASSLNLGGPEAFF
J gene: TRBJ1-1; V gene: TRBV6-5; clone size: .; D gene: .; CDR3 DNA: TGTGCCAGCACCGACCGGGTCCGTGAAGCTTTCTTT; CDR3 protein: CASTDRVREAFF
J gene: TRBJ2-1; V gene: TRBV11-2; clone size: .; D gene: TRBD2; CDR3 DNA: TGTGCCAGCAGCTCAGTAGCGGGACCATACAATGAGCAGTTCTTC; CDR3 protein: CASSSVAGPYNEQFF
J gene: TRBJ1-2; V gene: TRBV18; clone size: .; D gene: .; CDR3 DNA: TGTGCCAGCTCACCTTTTGACAGGAGCGACTATGGCTACACCTTC; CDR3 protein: CASSPFDRSDYGYTF
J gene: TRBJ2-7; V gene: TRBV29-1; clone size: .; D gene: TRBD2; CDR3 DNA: TGCAGCGTTGTTGTCACTAGCGGGAGGCCCTACGAGCAGTACTTC; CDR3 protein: CSVVVTSGRPYEQYF
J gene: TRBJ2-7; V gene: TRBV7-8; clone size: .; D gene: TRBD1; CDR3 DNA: TGTGCCAGCAGCTTAGGTGTGACAGGGTACGAGCAGTACTTC; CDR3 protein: CASSLGVTGYEQYF
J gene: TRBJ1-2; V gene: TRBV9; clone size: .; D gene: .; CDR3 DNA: TGTGCCAGCAGCGAGGGTCGAGCATTCTATGGCTACACCTTC; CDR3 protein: CASSEGRAFYGYTF
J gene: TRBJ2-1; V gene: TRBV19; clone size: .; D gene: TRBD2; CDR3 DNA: TGTGCCAGTAGTTCCGGACTAGCGCATTACAATGAGCAGTTCTTC; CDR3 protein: CASSSGLAHYNEQFF